This T cell receptor beta chain is drawn from a study of PD-1 blockade in classical Hodgkin lymphoma. The study's findings and limits: In newly diagnosed patients, baseline TCR diversity was reportedly below that of healthy donors. The CD4+ diversity rise by C4D1 was clearest in complete responders. For complete responders, baseline diversity was comparable to that of newly diagnosed patients. Repertoire differences lack defined causes, possibly disease activity or prior therapy.

This clone was observed a single time. The target antigen is unknown. Following autologous stem cell transplantation, relapse occurred in every patient, and exposure to brentuximab vedotin varied. Profiling relied on immunoSEQ multiplex PCR, and the TCRdb table lists in-frame clones only, not all of them. The sample lists around 150,000 clones; 78% were seen once. The sample here was peripheral blood mononuclear cells (PBMCs), taken before the second cycle of nivolumab. This TCR was recovered from a human donor with classical Hodgkin lymphoma.

The CDR3 region is CASSPNPSRGGLSYEQYF. In DNA, the CDR3 is TGTGCCAGCAGCCCCAACCCTTCGCGGGGGGGACTATCCTACGAGCAGTACTTC. This sequence joins TRBV21-1 and TRBJ2-7; the table assigns TRBD2, which was not confirmed against the DNA. TRBV21-1 is a listed pseudogene. The length of the CDR3 is 18 residues.